This T cell receptor (beta chain) was observed in a study of OX40 agonist ivuxolimab in advanced cancers. Measured with immunoSEQ multiplex PCR; TCRdb has only the in-frame clones, and not every one. The sample gives tens of thousands of clones, 65% to 90% of which show up once; about 2% is in the top ten. Findings and limits, study-wide: At doses 0.1 to 3.0 mg/kg, CD4+ and CD8+ clones expanded. Expanded clones were, on average, more numerous among CD8+ T cells than CD4+.

Patients were ruled out by autoimmune disease history or systemic immunosuppression. Note on this clone: Its antigen is still unknown.

Germline assignment: CDR1 MNHNS and CDR2 SASEGT. Deletions cut 6 bases from V and 5 bases from J, with 13 bases between. This CDR3 has 13 residues. This clonotype originated in an adult with an advanced solid tumor such as melanoma, head and neck, liver or kidney cancer. This chain uses TRBV6-1 with TRBJ2-5; D unclear. Source: CD4+ or CD8+ T cells sorted from blood, taken in a trial of the OX40 agonist ivuxolimab. The chain's CDR3 is CASSRAVRETQYF. DNA for the CDR3: TGTGCCAGCAGCAGAGCAGTCCGGGAGACCCAGTACTTC.